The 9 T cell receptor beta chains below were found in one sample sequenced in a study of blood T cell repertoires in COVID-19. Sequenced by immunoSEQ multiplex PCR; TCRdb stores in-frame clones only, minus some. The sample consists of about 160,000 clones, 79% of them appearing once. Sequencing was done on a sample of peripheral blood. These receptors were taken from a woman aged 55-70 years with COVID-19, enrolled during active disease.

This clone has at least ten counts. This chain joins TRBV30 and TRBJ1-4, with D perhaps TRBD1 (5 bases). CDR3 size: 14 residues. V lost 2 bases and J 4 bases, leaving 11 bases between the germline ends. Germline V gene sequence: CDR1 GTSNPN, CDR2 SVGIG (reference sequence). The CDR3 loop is CAWSHGGDNEKLFF. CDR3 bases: TGTGCCTGGAGTCACGGGGGGGATAATGAAAAACTGTTTTTT.

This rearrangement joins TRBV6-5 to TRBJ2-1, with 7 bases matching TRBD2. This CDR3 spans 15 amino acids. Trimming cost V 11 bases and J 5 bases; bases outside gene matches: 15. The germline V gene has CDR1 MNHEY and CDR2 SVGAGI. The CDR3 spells CACSWMRGSNNEQFF. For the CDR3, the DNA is TGTGCCTGCTCCTGGATGCGGGGGTCTAACAATGAGCAGTTCTTC.

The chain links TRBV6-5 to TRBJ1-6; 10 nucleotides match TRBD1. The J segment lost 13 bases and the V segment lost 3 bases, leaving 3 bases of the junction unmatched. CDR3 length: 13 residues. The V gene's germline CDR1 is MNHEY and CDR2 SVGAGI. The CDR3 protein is CASSYPDRGPLHF. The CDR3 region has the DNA TGTGCCAGCAGTTATCCGGACAGGGGGCCCCTCCACTTT.

CDR3 DNA: TGTGCCAGCAGCGTAGAACAGCAAGGAAACACCATATATTTT. Its protein is CASSVEQQGNTIYF. The chain links TRBV9 to TRBJ1-3; D ambiguous. V was cut by 0 bases and J by 4 bases, with 8 bases left in between. The CDR3 runs to 14 residues. Germline-derived CDR1 and CDR2 are SGDLS and YYNGEE.

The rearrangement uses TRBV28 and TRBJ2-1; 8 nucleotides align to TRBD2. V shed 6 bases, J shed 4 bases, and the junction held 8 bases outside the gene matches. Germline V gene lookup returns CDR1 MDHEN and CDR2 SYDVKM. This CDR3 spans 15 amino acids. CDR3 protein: CASRKSGRVYNEQFF. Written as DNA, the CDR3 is TGTGCCAGCAGAAAAAGCGGGAGAGTTTACAATGAGCAGTTCTTC.

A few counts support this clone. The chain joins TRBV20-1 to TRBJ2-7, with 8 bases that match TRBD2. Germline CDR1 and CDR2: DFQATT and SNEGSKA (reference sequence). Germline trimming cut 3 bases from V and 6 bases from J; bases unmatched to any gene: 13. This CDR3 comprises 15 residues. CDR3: CSASSVVSGTVEQYF. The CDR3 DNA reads TGCAGTGCTAGTAGTGTCGTTAGCGGGACGGTCGAGCAGTACTTC.

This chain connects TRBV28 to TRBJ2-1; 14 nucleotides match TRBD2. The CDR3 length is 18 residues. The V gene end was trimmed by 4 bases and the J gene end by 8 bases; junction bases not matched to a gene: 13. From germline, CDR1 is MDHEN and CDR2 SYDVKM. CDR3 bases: TGTGCCAGCAGTTCCTTGGGACTAGCGGGAGAAGGGAGCTATGAGCAGTTCTTC. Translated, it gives CASSSLGLAGEGSYEQFF.

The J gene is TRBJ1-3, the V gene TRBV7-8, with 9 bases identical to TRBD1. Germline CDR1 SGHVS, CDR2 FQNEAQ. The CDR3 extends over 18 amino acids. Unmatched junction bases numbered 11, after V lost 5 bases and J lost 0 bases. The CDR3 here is CASSILITGGHSGNTIYF. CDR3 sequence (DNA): TGTGCCAGCAGCATCCTAATAACAGGGGGCCACTCTGGAAACACCATATATTTT.

The CDR3 protein is CAASRDGTFQPQHF. In DNA form, the CDR3 reads TGTGCCGCCTCCCGGGACGGGACATTTCAGCCCCAGCATTTT. This chain uses TRBV28 with TRBJ1-5, with D possibly being TRBD1 (6 bases). Trimming pared 11 bases from V and 6 bases from J, leaving 20 bases between. This CDR3 comprises 14 residues. The germline gives CDR1 MDHEN, CDR2 SYDVKM.